Shown below are 13 T cell receptor beta chains from a single sample sequenced in a study of CD8+ T cells in alopecia areata. Indicated treatment: oral pan-JAK inhibitor, 5-10 mg twice daily. Extraction and reverse transcription of RNA yielded cDNA as the sequencing template. Clones were read by immunoSEQ multiplex PCR, and TCRdb kept only the in-frame ones, dropping some. The table lists hundreds of thousands of clones, 55% to 70% of them singletons. The starting material was CD4+ T cells sorted from blood, obtained at week 24, from a patient treated with tofacitinib. The receptors were gathered from a human donor with alopecia areata.

This clone occurred a few times. V usage is TRBV7-8 and J usage is TRBJ1-1, with D unclear. Trimming shortened V by 4 bases and J by 11 bases, and 17 bases separated the two germline ends. Germline loops: CDR1 SGHVS, CDR2 FQNEAQ. This CDR3 is 13 amino acids long. CDR3 region: CASSSQSVSLAFF. DNA for the CDR3: TGTGCCAGCAGCTCTCAATCCGTTTCCCTCGCTTTCTTT.

The V and J genes are TRBV5-4 and TRBJ2-5; the match to TRBD2 covers 8 bases. V gave up 2 bases and J gave up 5 bases; unmatched junction bases: 8. The CDR3 runs 15 residues. Germline lookup yields CDR1 SGHNT and CDR2 YYREEE (reference sequence). CDR3 nucleotide sequence: TGTGCCAGCAGCTTAAAGGAACCGGGAGGGGAGACCCAGTACTTC. It is translated as CASSLKEPGGETQYF.

In this sample, this clone turned up once. The chain joins TRBV9 to TRBJ2-4; 7 nucleotides agree with TRBD1. The CDR3 covers 16 residues. The V segment lost 0 bases and the J segment 5 bases; nucleotides outside the gene matches: 8. In germline, CDR1 is SGDLS, CDR2 YYNGEE. This CDR3 reads CASSVGLRDRENIQYF. The CDR3 region has the DNA TGTGCCAGCAGCGTAGGACTCCGGGACAGAGAAAACATTCAGTACTTC. Supplemented by reference TRBV9 and TRBJ2-4, the full variable domain reads DSGVTQTPKHLITATGQRVTLRCSPRSGDLSVYWYQQSLDQGLQFLIQYYNGEERAKGNILERFSAQQFPDLHSELNLSSLELGDSALYFCASSVGLRDRENIQYFGAGTRLSVL.

The rearrangement joins TRBV7-2 to TRBJ2-1; 7 bases align to TRBD2. The CDR3 spans 15 residues. Germline assignment: CDR1 SGHTA and CDR2 FQGNSA. With V trimmed by 3 bases and J by 3 bases, 5 bases remained unmatched. CDR3 bases: TGTGCCAGCAGCTTCGGGACTATAGTCTACAATGAGCAGTTCTTC. Its protein product is CASSFGTIVYNEQFF.

V and J are TRBV7-6 and TRBJ2-5; the D is unclear. The ends were cut back, 1 base at V and 2 bases at J, with 8 bases in the middle. The CDR3 loop spans 14 amino acids. Per germline, CDR1 SGHVS and CDR2 FNYEAQ. The CDR3 here is CASSLEAVQETQYF. CDR3 sequence (DNA): TGTGCCAGCAGCTTAGAGGCCGTACAAGAGACCCAGTACTTC.

The chain joins TRBV4-1 to TRBJ1-2; D is unclear. The germline gives CDR1 MGHRA, CDR2 YSYEKL. CDR3 length: 14 residues. V was clipped by 1 base and J by 7 bases, with 13 bases between them. CDR3 nucleotide sequence: TGCGCCAGCAGCCAAGCTATATACTCGGGTGGCTACACCTTC. It encodes CASSQAIYSGGYTF.

V gene TRBV4-3 combines with J gene TRBJ2-3; 11 nucleotides agree with TRBD2. The CDR3 spans 17 residues. Trimming removed 0 bases from V and 4 bases from J; junction bases left unmatched: 6. Germline CDR1 reads LGHNA; CDR2 reads YSLEER. The CDR3 DNA reads TGCGCCAGCAGCCAAGAAACTAGCGGGGGTCAGGCAGATACGCAGTATTTT. Translating it yields CASSQETSGGQADTQYF.

In DNA form, the CDR3 reads TGTGCCAGCTCACTAGGGGACGGCTCCCAAGAGACCCAGTACTTC. Amino acid sequence: CASSLGDGSQETQYF. The chain carries TRBV18 and TRBJ2-5; D is perhaps TRBD1 or TRBD2 (5 bases each). CDR1 is KGHSH and CDR2 is LQKENI in the germline V gene. The germline V and J ends were trimmed by 4 bases and 1 base, with 13 bases remaining between them. CDR3 length: 15 amino acids.

The chain employs TRBV6-5 and TRBJ2-2; D call uncertain. Trimming shortened V by 8 bases and J by 7 bases, and 8 bases separated the two germline ends. Looked up from germline, CDR1 is MNHEY and CDR2 is SVGAGI. The CDR3 totals 11 residues. In DNA, the CDR3 is TGTGCCAGCGTCGGTCACGGGGAGCTGTTTTTT. Its translation is CASVGHGELFF.

CDR3: CASSLERVGPDTQYF. DNA of the CDR3: TGTGCCAGCAGTTTGGAGCGGGTTGGTCCAGATACGCAGTATTTT. The chain combines TRBV27 with TRBJ2-3; the D gene is possibly TRBD2 (6 bases). The CDR3 covers 15 residues. CDR1 is MNHEY, CDR2 SMNVEV, per germline (reference sequence). V was pared by 3 bases and J by 4 bases, with 14 bases between.

To note about this clone: The sample has other DNA sequences that encode this CDR3 too. The J gene is TRBJ1-5, the V gene TRBV7-2; 8 bases are a match to TRBD1. After removal of 5 bases from V and 4 bases from J, the junction contained 1 base not matched to a gene. Looked up from germline, CDR1 is SGHTA and CDR2 is FQGNSA. The CDR3 has 13 residues. The CDR3 here is CASSRTGNQPQHF. The CDR3 nucleotides read TGTGCCAGCAGCAGGACAGGGAATCAGCCCCAGCATTTT.

The genes are TRBV5-4 and TRBJ1-1, with D unresolved. The V and J ends lost 2 bases and 5 bases respectively, with 16 bases between them. CDR1 is SGHNT, CDR2 YYREEE, per germline (reference sequence). The CDR3 sequence is 15 residues long. The CDR3 DNA is TGTGCCAGCAGCTTTTCCGAGGGAGGAAGGACTGAAGCTTTCTTT. It codes for CASSFSEGGRTEAFF.

The chain couples TRBV6-5 to TRBJ2-6, with 7 bases fitting TRBD2. The V segment lost 6 bases and the J segment 0 bases; nucleotides outside the gene matches: 2. The CDR3 loop spans 15 amino acids. Germline values: CDR1 MNHEY, CDR2 SVGAGI. The CDR3 region has the DNA TGTGCCAGCAGGGGCGGGGGCTCTGGGGCCAACGTCCTGACTTTC. Its protein product is CASRGGGSGANVLTF.